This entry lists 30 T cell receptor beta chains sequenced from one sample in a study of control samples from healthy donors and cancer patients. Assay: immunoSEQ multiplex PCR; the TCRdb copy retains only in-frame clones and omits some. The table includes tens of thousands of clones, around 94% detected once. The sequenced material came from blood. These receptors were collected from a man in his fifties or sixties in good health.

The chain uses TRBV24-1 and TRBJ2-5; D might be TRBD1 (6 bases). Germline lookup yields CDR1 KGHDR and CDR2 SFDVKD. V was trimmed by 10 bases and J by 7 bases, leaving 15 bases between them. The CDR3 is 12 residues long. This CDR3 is CATIDRFATQYF. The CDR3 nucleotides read TGTGCCACAATTGACAGGTTCGCGACCCAGTACTTC.

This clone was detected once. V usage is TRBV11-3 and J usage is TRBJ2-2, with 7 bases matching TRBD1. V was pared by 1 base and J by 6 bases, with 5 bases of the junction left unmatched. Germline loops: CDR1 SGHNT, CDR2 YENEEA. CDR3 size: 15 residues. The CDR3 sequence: CASSLGVQGPGELFF. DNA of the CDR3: TGTGCCAGCAGCTTAGGGGTACAGGGGCCCGGGGAGCTGTTTTTT.

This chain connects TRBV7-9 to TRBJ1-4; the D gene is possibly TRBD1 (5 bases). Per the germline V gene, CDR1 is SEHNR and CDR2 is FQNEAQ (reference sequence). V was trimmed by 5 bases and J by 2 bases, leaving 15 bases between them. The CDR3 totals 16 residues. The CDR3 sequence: CASSQGEGWTNEKLFF. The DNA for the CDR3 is TGTGCCAGCAGCCAGGGTGAAGGTTGGACTAATGAAAAACTGTTTTTT.

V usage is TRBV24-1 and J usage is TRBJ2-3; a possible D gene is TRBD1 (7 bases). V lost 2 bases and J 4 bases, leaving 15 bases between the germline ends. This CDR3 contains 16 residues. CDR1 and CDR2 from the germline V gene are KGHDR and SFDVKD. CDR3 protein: CATSDSGGPAADTQYF. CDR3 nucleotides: TGTGCCACCAGTGATTCAGGGGGGCCCGCGGCAGATACGCAGTATTTT.

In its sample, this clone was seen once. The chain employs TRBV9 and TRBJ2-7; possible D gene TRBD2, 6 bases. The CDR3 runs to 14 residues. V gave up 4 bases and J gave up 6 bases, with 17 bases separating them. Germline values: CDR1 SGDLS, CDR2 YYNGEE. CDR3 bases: TGTGCCAGCAGCCCTCGGACTACGAACGGCGAGCAGTACTTC. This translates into CASSPRTTNGEQYF.

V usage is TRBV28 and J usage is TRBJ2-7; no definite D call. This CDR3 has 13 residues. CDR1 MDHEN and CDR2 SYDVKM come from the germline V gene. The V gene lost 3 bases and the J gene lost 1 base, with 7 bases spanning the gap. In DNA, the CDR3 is TGTGCCAGCAGTTTGCAGGTGTCCTACGAGCAGTACTTC. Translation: CASSLQVSYEQYF. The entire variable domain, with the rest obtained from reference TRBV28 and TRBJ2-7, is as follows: DVKVTQSSRYLVKRTGEKVFLECVQDMDHENMFWYRQDPGLGLRLIYFSYDVKMKEKGDIPEGYSVSREKKERFSLILESASTNQTSMYLCASSLQVSYEQYFGPGTRLTVT.

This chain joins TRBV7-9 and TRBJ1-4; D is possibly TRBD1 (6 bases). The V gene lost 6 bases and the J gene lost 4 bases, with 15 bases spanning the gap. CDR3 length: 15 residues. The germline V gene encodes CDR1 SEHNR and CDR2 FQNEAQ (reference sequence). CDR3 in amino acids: CASSPAGHGNEKLFF. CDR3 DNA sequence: TGTGCCAGCAGTCCCGCGGGACACGGTAATGAAAAACTGTTTTTT.

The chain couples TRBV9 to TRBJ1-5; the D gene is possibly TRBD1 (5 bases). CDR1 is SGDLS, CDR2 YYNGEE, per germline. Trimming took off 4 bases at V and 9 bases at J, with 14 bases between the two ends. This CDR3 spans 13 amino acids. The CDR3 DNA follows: TGTGCCAGCAGCACCGGGGCCAGTGGGCCCCAGCATTTT. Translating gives CASSTGASGPQHF.

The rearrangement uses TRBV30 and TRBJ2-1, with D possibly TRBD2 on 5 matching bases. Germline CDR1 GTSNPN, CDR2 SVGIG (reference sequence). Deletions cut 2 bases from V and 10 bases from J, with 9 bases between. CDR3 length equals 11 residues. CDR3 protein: CAWSTADEQFF. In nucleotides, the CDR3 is TGTGCCTGGAGTACAGCGGACGAGCAGTTCTTC.

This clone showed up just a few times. CDR3: CASSIRHPGLATQYF. The CDR3 bases are TGTGCCAGCAGCATACGCCATCCGGGACTAGCTACGCAGTATTTT. The chain links TRBV11-2 to TRBJ2-3; 9 positions agree with TRBD2. The CDR3 has 15 amino acids. In germline, CDR1 is SGHAT, CDR2 FQNNGV. The V and J ends lost 5 bases and 8 bases, in that order; junction bases with no gene match: 11.

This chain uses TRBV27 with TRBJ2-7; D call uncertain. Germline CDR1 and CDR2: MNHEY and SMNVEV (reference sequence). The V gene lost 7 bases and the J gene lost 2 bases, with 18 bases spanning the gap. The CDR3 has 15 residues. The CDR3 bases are TGTGCCAGCATGACCCCGACCGCTTTCACCTACGAGCAGTACTTC. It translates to CASMTPTAFTYEQYF.

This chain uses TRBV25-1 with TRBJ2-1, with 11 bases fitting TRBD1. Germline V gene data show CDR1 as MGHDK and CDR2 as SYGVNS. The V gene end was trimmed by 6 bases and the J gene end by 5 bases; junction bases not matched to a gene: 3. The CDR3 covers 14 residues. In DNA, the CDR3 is TGTGCCAGCAGGGGGACAGGGGGAAACAATGAGCAGTTCTTC. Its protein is CASRGTGGNNEQFF.

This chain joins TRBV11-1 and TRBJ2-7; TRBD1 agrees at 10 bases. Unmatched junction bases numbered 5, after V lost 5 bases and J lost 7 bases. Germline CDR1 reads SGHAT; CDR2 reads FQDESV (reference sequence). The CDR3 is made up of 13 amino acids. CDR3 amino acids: CASSKTGGWEQYF. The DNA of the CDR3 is TGTGCCAGCAGCAAGACAGGGGGCTGGGAGCAGTACTTC.

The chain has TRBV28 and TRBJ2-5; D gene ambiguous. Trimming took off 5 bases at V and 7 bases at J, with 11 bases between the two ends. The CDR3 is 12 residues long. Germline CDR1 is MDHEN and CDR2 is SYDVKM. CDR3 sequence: CASSPHRGTQYF. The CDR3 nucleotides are TGTGCCAGCAGTCCCCACCGAGGGACCCAGTACTTC.

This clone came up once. CDR3 amino acids: CASSQEVGLGLEQYF. In nucleotides, the CDR3 is TGTGCCAGCAGCCAAGAAGTTGGCCTGGGGCTCGAGCAGTACTTC. The chain employs TRBV4-2 and TRBJ2-7; D is possibly TRBD1 (5 bases). V lost 0 bases, J lost 6 bases, and 15 bases lay in between. CDR1 is LGHNA, CDR2 YNFKEQ, per germline. The CDR3 runs 15 residues.

Here the CDR3 reads CASSLPGGLYNEQFF. The CDR3 region has the DNA TGTGCCAGCAGTTTACCCGGGGGACTCTACAATGAGCAGTTCTTC. The chain joins TRBV28 to TRBJ2-1; TRBD2 might be the D (6 bases). There are 15 residues in the CDR3. The germline V gene encodes CDR1 MDHEN and CDR2 SYDVKM. V lost 2 bases, J lost 3 bases, and 11 bases lay in between. Full variable domain (missing parts from reference TRBV28 and TRBJ2-1): DVKVTQSSRYLVKRTGEKVFLECVQDMDHENMFWYRQDPGLGLRLIYFSYDVKMKEKGDIPEGYSVSREKKERFSLILESASTNQTSMYLCASSLPGGLYNEQFFGPGTRLTVL.

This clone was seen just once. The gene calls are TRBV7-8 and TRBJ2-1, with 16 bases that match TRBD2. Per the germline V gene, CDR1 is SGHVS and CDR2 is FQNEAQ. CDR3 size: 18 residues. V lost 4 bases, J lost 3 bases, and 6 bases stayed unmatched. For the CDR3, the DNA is TGTGCCAGCAGCTCACCGGGACTAGCGGGAGGGAACTACAATGAGCAGTTCTTC. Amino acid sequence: CASSSPGLAGGNYNEQFF.

CDR3 sequence (DNA): TGTGCCAGCAGCTCGGGCGGGACAGGTGGTGTGGAGCAGTACTTC. Translating it yields CASSSGGTGGVEQYF. The V and J genes are TRBV13 and TRBJ2-7; 8 bases map to TRBD1. This CDR3 spans 15 amino acids. Looked up from germline, CDR1 is PRHDT and CDR2 is FYEKMQ (reference sequence). V shed 4 bases and J 7 bases; nucleotides not matched to a gene: 12.

The CDR3 DNA reads as TGTGCCAGTAGTGACCTACCTAAGCCCTATGGCTACACCTTC. It yields the protein CASSDLPKPYGYTF. The chain joins TRBV19 to TRBJ1-2, with D hard to call. The V end was cut by 5 bases, the J end by 4 bases, with 14 bases between. This CDR3 comprises 14 residues. Germline V gene sequence: CDR1 LNHDA, CDR2 SQIVND (reference sequence).

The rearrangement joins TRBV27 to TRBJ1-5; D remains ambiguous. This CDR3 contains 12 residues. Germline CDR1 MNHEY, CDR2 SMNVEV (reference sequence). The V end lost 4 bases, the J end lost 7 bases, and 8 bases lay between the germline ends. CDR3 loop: CASSSGHQPQHF. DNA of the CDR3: TGTGCCAGCAGTTCGGGTCACCAGCCCCAGCATTTT.

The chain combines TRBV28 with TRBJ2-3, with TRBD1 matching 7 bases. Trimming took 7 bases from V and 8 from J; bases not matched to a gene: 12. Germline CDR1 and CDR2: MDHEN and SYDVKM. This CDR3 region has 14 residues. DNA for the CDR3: TGTGCCAGCATCCTCGGGACAGCTGACGGTACGCAGTATTTT. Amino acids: CASILGTADGTQYF.

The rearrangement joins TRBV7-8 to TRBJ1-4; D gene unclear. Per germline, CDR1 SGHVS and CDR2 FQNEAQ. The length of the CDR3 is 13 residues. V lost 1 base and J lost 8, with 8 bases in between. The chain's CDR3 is CASSLVWEEKLFF. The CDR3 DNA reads TGTGCCAGCAGCTTAGTTTGGGAAGAAAAACTGTTTTTT.

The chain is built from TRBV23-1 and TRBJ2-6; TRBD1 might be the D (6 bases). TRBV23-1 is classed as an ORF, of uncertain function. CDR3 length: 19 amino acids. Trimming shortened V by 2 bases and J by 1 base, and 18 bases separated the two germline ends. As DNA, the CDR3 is TGCGCCAGCAGTCAAGGCTGGACAGCAAGGTCGTCTGGGGCCAACGTCCTGACTTTC. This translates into CASSQGWTARSSGANVLTF.

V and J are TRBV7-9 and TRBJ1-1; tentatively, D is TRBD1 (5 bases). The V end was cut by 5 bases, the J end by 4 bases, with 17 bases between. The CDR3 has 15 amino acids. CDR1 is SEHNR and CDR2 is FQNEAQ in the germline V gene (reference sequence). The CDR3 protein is CASSPRWGPGTEAFF. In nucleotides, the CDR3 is TGTGCCAGCAGCCCCAGGTGGGGCCCGGGCACTGAAGCTTTCTTT.

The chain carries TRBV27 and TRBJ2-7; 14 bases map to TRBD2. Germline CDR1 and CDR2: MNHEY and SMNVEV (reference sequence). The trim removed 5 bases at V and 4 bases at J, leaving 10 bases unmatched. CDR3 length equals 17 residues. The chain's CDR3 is CASSTRGLAGALYEQYF. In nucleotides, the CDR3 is TGTGCCAGCAGTACCAGGGGACTAGCGGGAGCGTTATACGAGCAGTACTTC.

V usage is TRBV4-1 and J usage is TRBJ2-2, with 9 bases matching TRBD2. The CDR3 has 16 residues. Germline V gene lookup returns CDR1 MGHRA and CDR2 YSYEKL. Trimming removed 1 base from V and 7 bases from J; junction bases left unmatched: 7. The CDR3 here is CASSQAVAGVHGELFF. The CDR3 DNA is TGCGCCAGCAGCCAAGCCGTAGCGGGAGTACACGGGGAGCTGTTTTTT.

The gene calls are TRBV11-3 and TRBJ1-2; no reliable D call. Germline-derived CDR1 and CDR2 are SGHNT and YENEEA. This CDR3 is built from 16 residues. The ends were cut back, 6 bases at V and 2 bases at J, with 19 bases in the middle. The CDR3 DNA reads TGTGCCAGCAGTCCTTCCCGGAGGAGATTGAACTATGGCTACACCTTC. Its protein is CASSPSRRRLNYGYTF.

CDR3 residues: CASSSVRQASFNTEAFF. The CDR3 DNA follows: TGTGCCAGCAGCTCCGTGAGACAGGCTTCTTTTAACACTGAAGCTTTCTTT. The chain joins TRBV13 to TRBJ1-1, with D perhaps matching TRBD1 (6 bases). V was trimmed by 4 bases and J by 2 bases, leaving 20 bases between them. The germline V gene encodes CDR1 PRHDT and CDR2 FYEKMQ (reference sequence). The CDR3 has 17 residues.

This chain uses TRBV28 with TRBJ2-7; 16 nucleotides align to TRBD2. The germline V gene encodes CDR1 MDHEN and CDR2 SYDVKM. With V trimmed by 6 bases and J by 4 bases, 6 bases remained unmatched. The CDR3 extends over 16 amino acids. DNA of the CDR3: TGTGCCAGCAGACGGGGACTAGCGGGAGGGACATACGAGCAGTACTTC. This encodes CASRRGLAGGTYEQYF.

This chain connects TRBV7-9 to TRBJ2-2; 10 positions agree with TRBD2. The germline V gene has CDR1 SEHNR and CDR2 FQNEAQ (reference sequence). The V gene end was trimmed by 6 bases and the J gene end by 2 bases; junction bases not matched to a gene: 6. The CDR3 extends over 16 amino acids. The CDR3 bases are TGTGCCAGCAGGGCACTAGCGGGATTAAACACCGGGGAGCTGTTTTTT. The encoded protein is CASRALAGLNTGELFF.